These T cell receptor beta chains were read from a single sample in a study of T cell responses to AZD1222 COVID-19 vaccine. The protocol was immunoSEQ multiplex PCR, while the TCRdb copy is restricted to in-frame clones and leaves out a portion. The table includes 120,000 to 150,000 clones, around 90% detected once. The sample consisted of peripheral blood, taken 28 days after the second AZD1222 dose. The receptors were gathered from an adult who received the AZD1222 COVID-19 vaccine. Both conserved end residues are part of each CDR3. Fields, in order: V gene, D gene, J gene, CDR3 length, clone size, CDR3 DNA, CDR3 protein. The D gene is left open where the match is weak. Some rows have no size entry. The others give once, few or many, or a class for an expanded clone.

TRBV5-1	TRBD1	TRBJ1-2	14	-	TGCGCCAGCAGCTTAGAGGGGGCGAACTATGGCTACACCTTC	CASSLEGANYGYTF
TRBV30	TRBD1	TRBJ1-2	13	-	TGTGCCTGGAGTAGGGACAGCCTCCATGGCTACACCTTC	CAWSRDSLHGYTF
TRBV4-3	TRBD2	TRBJ2-2	17	-	TGCGCCAGCAGCCAAGATCACGGGGTAGCGGGAGTCGGGGAGCTGTTTTTT	CASSQDHGVAGVGELFF
TRBV14	-	TRBJ2-5	15	few	TGTGCCAGCAGCCAAGCGGTGGGGTTGGTAGAGACCCAGTACTTC	CASSQAVGLVETQYF
TRBV4-2	-	TRBJ1-3	17	-	TGTGCCAGCAGCCAAGGAGTCGGGTTAGGTTCTGGAAACACCATATATTTT	CASSQGVGLGSGNTIYF
TRBV11-2	TRBD2	TRBJ2-6	18	-	TGTGCCAGCAGCTTCATAGCGGGGAGCGCATCTGGGGCCAACGTCCTGACTTTC	CASSFIAGSASGANVLTF
TRBV30	-	TRBJ2-7	12	once	TGTGCCTGGACAAGACAGATGCCCGAGCAGTACTTC	CAWTRQMPEQYF
TRBV30	-	TRBJ1-1	12	-	TGTGCCTGGAGTGACTCCAACACTGAAGCTTTCTTT	CAWSDSNTEAFF
TRBV28	-	TRBJ1-5	16	once	TGTGCCAGCAGTACCCCGAAGCAGAGGGGAAGTCAGCCCCAGCATTTT	CASSTPKQRGSQPQHF
TRBV5-1	-	TRBJ1-1	17	once	TGCGCCAGCAGCATGGCCTTGGGTGGGGGATCTGGCACTGAAGCTTTCTTT	CASSMALGGGSGTEAFF
TRBV2	-	TRBJ1-6	13	few	TGTGCCAGCACCCAGGGCCCCAATTCACCCCTCCACTTT	CASTQGPNSPLHF
TRBV6-6	TRBD1	TRBJ2-7	16	-	TGTGCCAGCAGCTACCGGATGGGGACAGGGGCCAACGAGCAGTACTTC	CASSYRMGTGANEQYF
TRBV2	-	TRBJ1-4	14	-	TGTGCCAGCAGTGGAGGGGTCTCGGGTGAAAAACTGTTTTTT	CASSGGVSGEKLFF
TRBV30	-	TRBJ1-4	14	-	TGTGCCTGGAGCTTGACAGCCAGGGGAGAAAAACTGTTTTTT	CAWSLTARGEKLFF
TRBV3-1/TRBV3-2	TRBD1	TRBJ1-2	13	-	TGTGCCAGCAGCCGAGGGACAGCCGGGGGCTACACCTTC	CASSRGTAGGYTF
TRBV5-1	-	TRBJ2-6	19	-	TGCGCCAGCAGCCCCGGACAGCCCCAAATTCTTAGTGGGGCCAACGTCCTGACTTTC	CASSPGQPQILSGANVLTF
TRBV29-1	-	TRBJ2-3	14	-	TGCAGCGTTGATAGGCAGGGGAGGACAGATACGCAGTATTTT	CSVDRQGRTDTQYF
TRBV28	TRBD1	TRBJ1-1	14	-	TGTGCCAGCGCGATGATGTGGGAGGGGGCACCAGCTTTCTTT	CASAMMWEGAPAFF
TRBV11-1	-	TRBJ2-7	15	-	TGTGCCAGCAGCTTGGACTTCCTTAGTTCCTACGAGCAGTACTTC	CASSLDFLSSYEQYF
TRBV30	-	TRBJ1-4	14	-	TGTGCCTGGAGTGTACCGTCAGGGAATGAAAAACTGTTTTTT	CAWSVPSGNEKLFF
TRBV24-1	-	TRBJ1-4	11	-	TGTGCCACCTTCCTCCGGGGGAAACTGTTTTTT	CATFLRGKLFF
TRBV5-4	TRBD2	TRBJ2-1	15	-	TGTGCCAGCAGCTTGGATGCAGGGAGGGCAAATGAGCAGTTCTTC	CASSLDAGRANEQFF
TRBV28	TRBD1	TRBJ1-6	16	-	TGTGCCAGCAGTGCCACAGGGGGTTCCTATAATTCACCCCTCCACTTT	CASSATGGSYNSPLHF
TRBV5-1	-	TRBJ1-4	13	-	TGCGCCAGCAGCTTAACCGGGTGGGAAAAACTGTTTTTT	CASSLTGWEKLFF
TRBV5-1	-	TRBJ1-1	13	-	TGCGCCAGCAGTTACAGAATGAACACTGAAGCTTTCTTT	CASSYRMNTEAFF
TRBV27	-	TRBJ1-5	17	-	TGTGCCAGCAGTTTCAGACACACAGGTAATAGCAATCAGCCCCAGCATTTT	CASSFRHTGNSNQPQHF
TRBV7-8	-	TRBJ1-5	15	-	TGTGCCAGCAGCTTAGGCCAGGGACGAGGACAGCCCCAGCATTTT	CASSLGQGRGQPQHF
TRBV4-3	TRBD2	TRBJ2-7	17	-	TGCGCCAGCAGCCAAGGTCGAGCGGGAGTCCCTACTTACGAGCAGTACTTC	CASSQGRAGVPTYEQYF
TRBV11-2	-	TRBJ2-4	13	-	TGTGCCAGCACCAACAGGGAAAAGAACATTCAGTACTTC	CASTNREKNIQYF
TRBV6-5	TRBD1	TRBJ1-5	14	few	TGTGCCAGCAGTTGGACAGGGGGCGAACAGCCCCAGCATTTT	CASSWTGGEQPQHF
TRBV5-6	TRBD2	TRBJ2-1	13	-	TGTGCCAGCAGCGGCGGACTAGCCAATGAGCAGTTCTTC	CASSGGLANEQFF
TRBV19	-	TRBJ2-3	12	-	TGTGCCAGTAGTCGGAGCACAGATACGCAGTATTTT	CASSRSTDTQYF
TRBV30	TRBD1	TRBJ1-1	15	-	TGTGCCTGGAGCGACAGGGGAAGACCGAACACTGAAGCTTTCTTT	CAWSDRGRPNTEAFF
TRBV7-8	-	TRBJ1-6	15	-	TGTGCCAGCAGCTTTGCGACAGCGTATAATTCACCCCTCCACTTT	CASSFATAYNSPLHF
TRBV29-1	-	TRBJ1-2	14	once	TGCAGCGTTGACCTTTCCAGGGGCGCCTATGGCTACACCTTC	CSVDLSRGAYGYTF
TRBV23-1	-	TRBJ1-2	17	-	TGCGCCAGCAGTCAATCTGGTACAGGAGAAATTAACTATGGCTACACCTTC	CASSQSGTGEINYGYTF
TRBV11-2	TRBD1	TRBJ2-7	14	-	TGTGCCAGCAGCTTAAACAGGGGGACCTACGAGCAGTACTTC	CASSLNRGTYEQYF
TRBV28	-	TRBJ1-5	14	-	TGTGCCAGCAGCCCAGTCAGCGGCAATCAGCCCCAGCATTTT	CASSPVSGNQPQHF
TRBV11-2	-	TRBJ2-2	17	-	TGTGCCAGCAGCTTAACTCTCCGTGCCGGGAACACCGGGGAGCTGTTTTTT	CASSLTLRAGNTGELFF
TRBV6-5	-	TRBJ1-5	15	-	TGTGCCAGCAGGAGGTCGGCCACTAGCAATCAGCCCCAGCATTTT	CASRRSATSNQPQHF
TRBV9	TRBD2	TRBJ2-3	15	-	TGTGCCAGCAGCGAACTAGCGGGGTCCACAGATACGCAGTATTTT	CASSELAGSTDTQYF
TRBV30	-	TRBJ1-4	17	-	TGTGCCTGGAGTGTCGGGGCCTCTGACACTCCGAATGAAAAACTGTTTTTT	CAWSVGASDTPNEKLFF
TRBV2	-	TRBJ2-1	13	-	TGTGCCAGCACCTTGGACTCCCACGTTTCGAAGTTCTTC	CASTLDSHVSKFF
TRBV14	TRBD2	TRBJ2-1	15	-	TGTGCCAGCAGCCAAGTGGGACTAGCGATTCGGGAGCAGTTCTTC	CASSQVGLAIREQFF
TRBV28	-	TRBJ1-2	15	once	TGTGCCAGCAGGGAACCCAGGGGATCGGGCTATGGCTACACCTTC	CASREPRGSGYGYTF
TRBV10-3	-	TRBJ1-6	14	few	TGTGCCATCAGAGAGGGGACGGACAATTCACCCCTCCACTTT	CAIREGTDNSPLHF